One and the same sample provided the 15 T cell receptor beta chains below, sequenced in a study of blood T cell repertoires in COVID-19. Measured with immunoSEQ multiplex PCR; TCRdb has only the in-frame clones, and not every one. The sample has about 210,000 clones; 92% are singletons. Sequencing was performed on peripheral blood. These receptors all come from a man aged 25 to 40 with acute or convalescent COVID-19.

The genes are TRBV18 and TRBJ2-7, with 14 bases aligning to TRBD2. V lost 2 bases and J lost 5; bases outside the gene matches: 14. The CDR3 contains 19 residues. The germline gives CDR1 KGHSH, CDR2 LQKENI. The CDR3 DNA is TGTGCCAGCTCACCATCCCCCGGGACTAGCGGGGGCCCCCGTCACGAGCAGTACTTC. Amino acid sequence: CASSPSPGTSGGPRHEQYF.

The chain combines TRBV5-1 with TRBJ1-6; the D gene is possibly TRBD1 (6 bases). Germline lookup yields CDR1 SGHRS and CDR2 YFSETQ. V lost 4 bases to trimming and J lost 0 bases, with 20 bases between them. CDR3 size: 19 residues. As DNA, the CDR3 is TGCGCCAGCAGCCCCCAAACCGGACAGCTTGGCTCCTATAATTCACCCCTCCACTTT. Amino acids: CASSPQTGQLGSYNSPLHF.

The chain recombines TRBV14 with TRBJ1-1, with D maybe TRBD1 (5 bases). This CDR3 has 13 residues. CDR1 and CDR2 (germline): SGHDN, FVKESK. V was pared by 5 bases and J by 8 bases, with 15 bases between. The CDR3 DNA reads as TGTGCCAGCAGCGATGATATAAGACAGGAAGCTTTCTTT. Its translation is CASSDDIRQEAFF.

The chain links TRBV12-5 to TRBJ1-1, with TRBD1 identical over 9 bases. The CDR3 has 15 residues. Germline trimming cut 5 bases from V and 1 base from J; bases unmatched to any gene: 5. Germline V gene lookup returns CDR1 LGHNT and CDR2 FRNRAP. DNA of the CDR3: TGTGCTAGTGGTGCCGGGACAGGGCGGAACACTGAAGCTTTCTTT. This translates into CASGAGTGRNTEAFF.

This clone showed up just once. CDR3 in DNA: TGTGCCAGCTCACCAGAGAGTAGAAGATCGGAGACCCAGTACTTC. It is translated as CASSPESRRSETQYF. This chain joins TRBV18 and TRBJ2-5; the D is unclear. Germline lookup yields CDR1 KGHSH and CDR2 LQKENI. The CDR3 has 15 amino acids. The V and J ends lost 2 bases and 5 bases respectively, with 15 bases between them.

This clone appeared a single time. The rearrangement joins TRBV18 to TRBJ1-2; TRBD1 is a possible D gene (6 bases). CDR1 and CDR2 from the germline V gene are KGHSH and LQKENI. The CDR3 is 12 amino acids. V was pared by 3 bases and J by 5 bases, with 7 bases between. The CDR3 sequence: CASSPQGYGYTF. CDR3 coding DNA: TGTGCCAGCTCACCTCAGGGGTATGGCTACACCTTC.

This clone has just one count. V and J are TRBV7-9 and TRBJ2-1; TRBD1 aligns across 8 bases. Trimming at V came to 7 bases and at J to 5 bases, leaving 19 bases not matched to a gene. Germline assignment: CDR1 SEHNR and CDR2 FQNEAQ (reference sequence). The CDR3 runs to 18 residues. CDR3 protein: CASTDPYLKDRDHNEQFF. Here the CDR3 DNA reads TGTGCCAGCACCGACCCCTATTTGAAGGACAGGGACCACAATGAGCAGTTCTTC.

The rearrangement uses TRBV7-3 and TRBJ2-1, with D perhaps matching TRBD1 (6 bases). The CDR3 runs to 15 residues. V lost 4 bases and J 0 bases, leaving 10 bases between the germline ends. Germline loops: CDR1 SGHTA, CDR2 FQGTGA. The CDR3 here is CASSSGTSSYNEQFF. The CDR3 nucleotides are TGTGCCAGCAGCTCCGGGACATCCTCCTACAATGAGCAGTTCTTC.

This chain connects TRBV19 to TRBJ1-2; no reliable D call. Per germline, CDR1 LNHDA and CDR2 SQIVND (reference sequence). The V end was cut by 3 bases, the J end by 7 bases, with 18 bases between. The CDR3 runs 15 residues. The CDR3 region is CASSIWLQEAGGYTF. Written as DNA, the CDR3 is TGTGCCAGTAGTATTTGGCTCCAGGAGGCGGGTGGCTACACCTTC.

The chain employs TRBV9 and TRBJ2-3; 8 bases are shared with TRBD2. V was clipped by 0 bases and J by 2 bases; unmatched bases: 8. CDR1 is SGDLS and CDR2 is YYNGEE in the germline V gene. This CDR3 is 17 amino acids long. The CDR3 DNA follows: TGTGCCAGCAGCGTAGCCTTTACTAGCGGAAACACAGATACGCAGTATTTT. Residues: CASSVAFTSGNTDTQYF.

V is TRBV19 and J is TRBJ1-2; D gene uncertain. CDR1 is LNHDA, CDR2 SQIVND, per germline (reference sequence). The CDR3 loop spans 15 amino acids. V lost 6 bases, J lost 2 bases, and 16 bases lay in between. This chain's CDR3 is CASREQPLGNYGYTF. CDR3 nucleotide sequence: TGTGCCAGTAGGGAACAACCGTTGGGCAACTATGGCTACACCTTC. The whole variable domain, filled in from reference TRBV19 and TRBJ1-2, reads DGGITQSPKYLFRKEGQNVTLSCEQNLNHDAMYWYRQDPGQGLRLIYYSQIVNDFQKGDIAEGYSVSREKKESFPLTVTSAQKNPTAFYLCASREQPLGNYGYTFGSGTRLTVV.

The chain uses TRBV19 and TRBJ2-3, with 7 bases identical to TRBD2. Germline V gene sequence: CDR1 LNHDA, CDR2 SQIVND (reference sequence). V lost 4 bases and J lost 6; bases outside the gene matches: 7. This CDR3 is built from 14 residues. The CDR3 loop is CASSTPRTRDTQYF. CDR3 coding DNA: TGTGCCAGTAGTACACCCAGGACTAGGGATACGCAGTATTTT.

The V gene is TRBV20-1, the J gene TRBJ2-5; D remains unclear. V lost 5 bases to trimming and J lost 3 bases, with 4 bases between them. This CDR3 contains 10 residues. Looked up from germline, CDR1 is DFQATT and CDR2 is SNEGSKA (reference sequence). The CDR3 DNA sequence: TGCAGTGCTGTAGAAGAGACCCAGTACTTC. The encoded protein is CSAVEETQYF.

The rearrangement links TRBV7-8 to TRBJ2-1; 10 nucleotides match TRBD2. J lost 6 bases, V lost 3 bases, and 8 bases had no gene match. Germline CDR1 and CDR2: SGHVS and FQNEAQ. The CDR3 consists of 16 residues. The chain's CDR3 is CASSFESSGGVNEQFF. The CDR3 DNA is TGTGCCAGCAGCTTCGAATCTAGCGGGGGCGTCAATGAGCAGTTCTTC.

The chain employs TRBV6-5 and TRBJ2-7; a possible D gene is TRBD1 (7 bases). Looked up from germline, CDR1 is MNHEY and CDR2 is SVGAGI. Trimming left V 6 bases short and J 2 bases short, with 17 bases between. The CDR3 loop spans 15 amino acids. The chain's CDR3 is CASRLRQGGTYEQYF. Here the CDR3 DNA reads TGTGCCAGCAGACTCCGACAGGGAGGAACCTACGAGCAGTACTTC.